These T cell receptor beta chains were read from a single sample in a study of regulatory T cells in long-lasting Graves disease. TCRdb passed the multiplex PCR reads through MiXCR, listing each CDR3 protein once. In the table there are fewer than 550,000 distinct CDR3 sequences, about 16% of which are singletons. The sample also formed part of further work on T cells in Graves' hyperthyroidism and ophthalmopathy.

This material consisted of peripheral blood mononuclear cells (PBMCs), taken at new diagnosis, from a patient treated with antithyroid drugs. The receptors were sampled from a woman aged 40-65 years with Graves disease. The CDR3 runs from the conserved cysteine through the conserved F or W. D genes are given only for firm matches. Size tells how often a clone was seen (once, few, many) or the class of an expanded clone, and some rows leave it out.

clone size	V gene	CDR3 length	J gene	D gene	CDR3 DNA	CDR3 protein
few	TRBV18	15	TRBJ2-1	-	TGTGCCAGCTCTCCCGGGACCGGGGGTGGCAATGAGCAGTTCTTC	CASSPGTGGGNEQFF
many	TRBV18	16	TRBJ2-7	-	TGTGCCAGCTCACCAGTTCGGGGATCGGTGGGCTACGAGCAGTACTTC	CASSPVRGSVGYEQYF
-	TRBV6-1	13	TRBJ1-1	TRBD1	TGTGCCAGCAGAGTACAGGGGGCATCTGAAGCTTTCTTT	CASRVQGASEAFF
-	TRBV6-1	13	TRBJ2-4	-	TGTGCCAGCAGTCAGGGTTCCAAAAACATTCAGTACTTC	CASSQGSKNIQYF
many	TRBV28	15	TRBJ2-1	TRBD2	TGTGCCAGCAGGCCCCCGGGGGGCTCCTACAATGAGCAGTTCTTC	CASRPPGGSYNEQFF
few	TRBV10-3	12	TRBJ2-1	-	TGTGCCATCAGTGAGTCTAAGGGGGAGCAGTTCTTC	CAISESKGEQFF
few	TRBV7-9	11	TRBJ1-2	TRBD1	TGTGCCACCAGGGGGACGGAAGGCTACACCTTC	CATRGTEGYTF
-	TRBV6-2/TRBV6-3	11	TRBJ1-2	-	TGTGCCAGCAGGGTTGAGCATGGCTACACCTTC	CASRVEHGYTF
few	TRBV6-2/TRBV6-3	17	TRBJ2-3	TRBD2	TGTGCCAGCAGTCCCCCCTGGACTAGCGGGGGAACAGATACGCAGTATTTT	CASSPPWTSGGTDTQYF
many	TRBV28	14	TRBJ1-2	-	TGTGCCAGCCTCCAACAGAGGCCTAACTATGGCTACACCTTC	CASLQQRPNYGYTF
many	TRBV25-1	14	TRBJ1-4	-	TGTGCCAGCAGTGCCTGGACAGCGAATGAAAAACTGTTTTTT	CASSAWTANEKLFF
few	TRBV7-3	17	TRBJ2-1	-	TGTGCCAGCAGCTTAAAGTTGGGCCCCGGGGGGCAGAATGAGCAGTTCTTC	CASSLKLGPGGQNEQFF
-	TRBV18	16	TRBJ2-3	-	TGTGCCAGCTCACCACTCGATACGGGGTACACAGATACGCAGTATTTT	CASSPLDTGYTDTQYF
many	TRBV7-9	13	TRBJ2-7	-	TGTGCCAGCAGCCTACCGACAGGCTACGAGCAGTACTTC	CASSLPTGYEQYF
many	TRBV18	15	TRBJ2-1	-	TGTGCCAGCCACAACCCCACGGCGTCGGGCGATGAGCAGTTCTTC	CASHNPTASGDEQFF
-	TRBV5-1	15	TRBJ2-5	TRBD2	TGCGCCAGCAGCTGGACTAGCGGAGAAGGGGTGACCCAGTACTTC	CASSWTSGEGVTQYF
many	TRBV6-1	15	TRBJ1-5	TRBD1	TGTGCCAGCAGAAACCGGGACAGGGGTAGTCAGCCCCAGCATTTT	CASRNRDRGSQPQHF
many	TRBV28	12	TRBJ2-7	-	TGTGCCAGCAGTTCCCCCAACGATGGGCAGTACTTC	CASSSPNDGQYF
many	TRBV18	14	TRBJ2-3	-	TGTGCCAGCTCACCACGGGCAGCAGCCCTCTGGCAGTATTTT	CASSPRAAALWQYF
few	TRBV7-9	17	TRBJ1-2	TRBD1	TGTGCCAGCAGCTTAGCTCCGGGACAGGGAGAGAACTATGGCTACACCTTC	CASSLAPGQGENYGYTF
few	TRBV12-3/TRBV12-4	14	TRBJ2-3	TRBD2	TGTGCCAGCAGTTTTAGGGGAGGGGATGATACGCAGTATTTT	CASSFRGGDDTQYF
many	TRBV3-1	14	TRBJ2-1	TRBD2	TGTGCCAGCCGTCCCAGCGGGGTTTACAATGAGCAGTTCTTC	CASRPSGVYNEQFF
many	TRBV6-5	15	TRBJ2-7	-	TGTGCCAGCAGCTACCACGGAGTGGAATCCTACGAGCAGTACTTC	CASSYHGVESYEQYF
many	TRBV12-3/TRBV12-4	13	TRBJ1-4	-	TGTGCCAGCAGTTTACAGGAGAGCGAAAAACTGTTTTTT	CASSLQESEKLFF
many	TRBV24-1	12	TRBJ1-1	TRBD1	TGTGCCACCAGTGGGATAGGGGGCCGAGCTTTCTTT	CATSGIGGRAFF
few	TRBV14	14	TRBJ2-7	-	TGTGCCAGCAGCCTCCACCCTTGGGCCAGCGAGCAGTACTTC	CASSLHPWASEQYF
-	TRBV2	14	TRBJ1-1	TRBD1	TGTGCCAGCAGCGCACAGGGGGCAATTACTGAAGCTTTCTTT	CASSAQGAITEAFF
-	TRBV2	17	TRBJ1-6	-	TGTGCCAGCAGTCTCGAGGGGGTTTATGTAACGGTTTCACCCCTCCACTTT	CASSLEGVYVTVSPLHF
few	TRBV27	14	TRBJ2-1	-	TGTGCCAGCAGTTTATCGGTCGGATACAATGAGCAGTTCTTC	CASSLSVGYNEQFF
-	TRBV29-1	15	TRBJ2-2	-	TGCAGCGCCCCACCCCCTAGTCCGAACACCGGGGAGCTGTTTTTT	CSAPPPSPNTGELFF
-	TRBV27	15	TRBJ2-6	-	TGTGCCAGCGGCGAAGGGGGGTCTGGGGCCAACGTCCTGACTTTC	CASGEGGSGANVLTF
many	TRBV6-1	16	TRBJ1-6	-	TGTGCCAGCATTTCGTATGCGGGCAGTTCGGGATCACCCCTCCACTTT	CASISYAGSSGSPLHF
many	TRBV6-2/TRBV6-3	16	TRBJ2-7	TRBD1	TGTGCCAGCACCCACGGGACAGGGTGGGAACTGGACGAGCAGTACTTC	CASTHGTGWELDEQYF
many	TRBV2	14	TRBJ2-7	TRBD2	TGTGCCAGCAGTGCTCTAGCGGGGGACTACGAGCAGTACTTC	CASSALAGDYEQYF
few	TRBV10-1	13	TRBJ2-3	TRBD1	TGCGCCAGCAGTGCGTCGACAGGGAGAGTCCTGTATTTT	CASSASTGRVLYF
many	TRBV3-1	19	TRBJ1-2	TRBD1	TGTGCCAGCAGCCAAGATCGGTGGAGGACAGGGGGTATGCTCTATGGCTACACCTTC	CASSQDRWRTGGMLYGYTF
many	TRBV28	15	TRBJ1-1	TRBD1	TGTGCCAGCAGTTTAGCGACAGGGGAATTCACTGAAGCTTTCTTT	CASSLATGEFTEAFF
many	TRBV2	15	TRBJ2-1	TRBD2	TGTGCCAGCAGCGTACTAGCGGGACCCTACAATGAGCAGTTCTTC	CASSVLAGPYNEQFF
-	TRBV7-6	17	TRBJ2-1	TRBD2	TGTGCCAGCAGCACTACGTATCGGGGGGAGCTATACAATGAGCAGCTCTTC	CASSTTYRGELYNEQLF
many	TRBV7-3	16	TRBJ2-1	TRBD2	TGTGCCAGCAGCCCCAGAGAGCGGGGCACCTACAATGAGCAGTTCTTC	CASSPRERGTYNEQFF
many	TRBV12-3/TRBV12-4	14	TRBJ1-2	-	TGTGCCAGCAGTTTTTCCCGGGGGATGCATGGCTACACCTTC	CASSFSRGMHGYTF
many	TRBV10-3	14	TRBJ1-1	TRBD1	TGTGCCATCAGAGGGGGACAGACGAACACTGAAGCTTTCTTT	CAIRGGQTNTEAFF
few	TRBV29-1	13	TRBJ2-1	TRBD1	TGCAGCGTGGCAGGGACAGGGGGCGATGAGCAGTTCTTC	CSVAGTGGDEQFF
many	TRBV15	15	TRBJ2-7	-	TGTGCCACCAGCAGAGACTTGGGGGGCTCCTACGAGCAGTACTTC	CATSRDLGGSYEQYF
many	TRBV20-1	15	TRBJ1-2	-	TGCAGTGCTACCAACACAGGGAGAGATCTAGATGGCTACACCTTC	CSATNTGRDLDGYTF
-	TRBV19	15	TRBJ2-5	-	TGTGCCAGTAGTATAACCCCAGGGTCTGGGGAGACCCAGTACTTC	CASSITPGSGETQYF
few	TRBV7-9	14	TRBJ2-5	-	TGTGCCAGCAGCTTAGGGGCTTTCCAAGAGACCCAGTACTTC	CASSLGAFQETQYF
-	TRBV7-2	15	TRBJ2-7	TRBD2	TGTGCCAGCAGCCTAGCGGGCGGGGGGGCCTTCGAGCAGTACTTC	CASSLAGGGAFEQYF
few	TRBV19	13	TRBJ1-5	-	TGTGCCAGTACCCCCGGGGGCACTCAGCCCCAGCATTTT	CASTPGGTQPQHF
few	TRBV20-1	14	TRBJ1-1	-	TGCAGTGCTGGGGGAGGGGGGGGGAACACTGAAGCTTTCTTT	CSAGGGGGNTEAFF
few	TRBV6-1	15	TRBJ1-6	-	TGTGCCAGCAGTGAAGTGGGCAGGGGTCATTCACCCCTCCACTTT	CASSEVGRGHSPLHF
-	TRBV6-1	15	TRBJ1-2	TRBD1	TGTGCCAGCACCTCCGTGGCAGGGGGCGCCTTGGGCTACACCTTC	CASTSVAGGALGYTF
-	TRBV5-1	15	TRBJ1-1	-	TGCGCCAGCAGCGTGCATACACCGGGAGCGGGTGAAGCTTTCTTT	CASSVHTPGAGEAFF
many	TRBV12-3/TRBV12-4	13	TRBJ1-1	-	TGTGCCAGCAGTTCTCGGGGGCGAACTGAAGCTTTCTTT	CASSSRGRTEAFF
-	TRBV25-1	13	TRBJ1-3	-	TGTGCCACCATATCAGGGACTGGAAACACCATATATTTT	CATISGTGNTIYF